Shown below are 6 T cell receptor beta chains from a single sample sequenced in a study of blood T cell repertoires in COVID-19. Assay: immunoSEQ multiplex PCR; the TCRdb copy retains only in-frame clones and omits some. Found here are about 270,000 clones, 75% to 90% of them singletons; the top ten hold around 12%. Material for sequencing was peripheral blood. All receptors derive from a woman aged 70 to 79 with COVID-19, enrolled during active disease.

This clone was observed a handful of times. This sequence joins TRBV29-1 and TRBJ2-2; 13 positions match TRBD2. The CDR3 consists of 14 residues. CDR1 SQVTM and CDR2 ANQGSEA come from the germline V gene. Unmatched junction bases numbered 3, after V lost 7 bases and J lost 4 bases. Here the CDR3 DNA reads TGCAGCGCCAGACTAGCGGGGGGCACCGGGGAGCTGTTTTTT. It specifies CSARLAGGTGELFF.

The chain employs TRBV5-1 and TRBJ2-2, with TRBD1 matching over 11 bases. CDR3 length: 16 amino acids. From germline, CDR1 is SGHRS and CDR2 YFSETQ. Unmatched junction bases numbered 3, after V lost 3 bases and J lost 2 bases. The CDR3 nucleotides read TGCGCCAGCAGCTCGGGACAGGGGGGAAACACCGGGGAGCTGTTTTTT. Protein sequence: CASSSGQGGNTGELFF.

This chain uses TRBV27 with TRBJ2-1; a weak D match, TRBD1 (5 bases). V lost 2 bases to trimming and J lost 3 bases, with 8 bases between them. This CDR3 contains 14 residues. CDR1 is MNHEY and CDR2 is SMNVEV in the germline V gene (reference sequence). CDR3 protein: CASSLNRFYNEQFF. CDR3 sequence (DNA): TGTGCCAGCAGTTTAAACAGGTTCTACAATGAGCAGTTCTTC.

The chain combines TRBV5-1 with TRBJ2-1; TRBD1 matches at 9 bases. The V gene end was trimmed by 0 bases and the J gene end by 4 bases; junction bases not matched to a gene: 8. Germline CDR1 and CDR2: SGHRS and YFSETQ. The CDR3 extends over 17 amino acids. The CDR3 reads CASSLEPGQGEYNEQFF. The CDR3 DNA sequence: TGCGCCAGCAGCTTGGAACCGGGACAGGGAGAGTACAATGAGCAGTTCTTC.

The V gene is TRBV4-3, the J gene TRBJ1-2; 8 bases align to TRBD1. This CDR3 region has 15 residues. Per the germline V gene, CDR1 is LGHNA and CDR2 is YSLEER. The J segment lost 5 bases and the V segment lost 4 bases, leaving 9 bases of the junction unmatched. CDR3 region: CASSPADREGYGYTF. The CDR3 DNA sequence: TGCGCCAGCAGCCCTGCGGACAGGGAGGGTTATGGCTACACCTTC.

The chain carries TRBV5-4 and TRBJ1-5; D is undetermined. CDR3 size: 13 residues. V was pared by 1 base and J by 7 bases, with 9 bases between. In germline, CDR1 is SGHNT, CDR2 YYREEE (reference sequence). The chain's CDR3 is CASSLSAGQPQHF. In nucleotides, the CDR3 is TGTGCCAGCAGCTTGTCTGCGGGGCAGCCCCAGCATTTT. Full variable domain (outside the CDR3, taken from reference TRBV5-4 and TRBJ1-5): ETGVTQSPTHLIKTRGQQVTLRCSSQSGHNTVSWYQQALGQGPQFIFQYYREEENGRGNFPPRFSGLQFPNYSSELNVNALELDDSALYLCASSLSAGQPQHFGDGTRLSIL.